The 32 T cell receptor beta chains reported below all come from one sample, sequenced in a study of blood T cell repertoires in COVID-19. Some clones are missing from TCRdb's copy, which holds only in-frame ones; the method was immunoSEQ multiplex PCR. This table holds 200,000 to 250,000 clones, approximately 86% found once. Input material: PBMCs or T cells enriched from blood (not recorded which). These receptors originate from a woman in her forties with acute COVID-19.

V usage is TRBV19 and J usage is TRBJ1-4; no firm D call. This CDR3 region has 12 residues. Germline CDR1 is LNHDA and CDR2 is SQIVND (reference sequence). Trimming left V 8 bases short and J 2 bases short, with 6 bases between. CDR3 protein: CASSITNEKLFF. The CDR3 DNA reads TGTGCCAGTTCCATTACTAATGAAAAACTGTTTTTT.

The rearrangement uses TRBV19 and TRBJ2-2, with D perhaps matching TRBD1 (6 bases). This CDR3 is 13 amino acids long. The V gene's germline CDR1 is LNHDA and CDR2 SQIVND (reference sequence). V was pared by 10 bases and J by 6 bases, with 15 bases between. The CDR3 loop is CATQGKYAGELFF. DNA for the CDR3: TGTGCCACCCAGGGGAAGTACGCCGGGGAGCTGTTTTTT.

V gene TRBV18 combines with J gene TRBJ1-5; D unclear. Trimming removed 3 bases at V and 2 bases at J, with 11 bases between. Germline CDR1 is KGHSH and CDR2 is LQKENI. CDR3 length: 15 residues. CDR3 protein: CASSPMTGGNQPQHF. The CDR3 nucleotides are TGTGCCAGCTCACCCATGACCGGGGGCAATCAGCCCCAGCATTTT. Full variable domain (remainder filled in from reference TRBV18 and TRBJ1-5): NAGVMQNPRHLVRRRGQEARLRCSPMKGHSHVYWYRQLPEEGLKFMVYLQKENIIDESGMPKERFSAEFPKEGPSILRIQQVVRGDSAAYFCASSPMTGGNQPQHFGDGTRLSIL.

The rearrangement joins TRBV27 to TRBJ1-1, with a weak D call TRBD1 (6 bases). V was pared by 5 bases and J by 0 bases, with 13 bases between. CDR3 length equals 15 residues. Germline V gene lookup returns CDR1 MNHEY and CDR2 SMNVEV (reference sequence). The CDR3 spells CASSPTRGLNTEAFF. The CDR3 coding sequence is TGTGCCAGCAGTCCCACCAGGGGACTGAACACTGAAGCTTTCTTT.

The chain links TRBV6-2 or TRBV6-3 to TRBJ2-1; 12 bases are shared with TRBD2. Germline V gene lookup returns CDR1 MNHEY and CDR2 SVGEGT. The CDR3 sequence is 17 residues long. Trimming cost V 2 bases and J 15 bases; bases outside gene matches: 17. The CDR3 DNA follows: TGTGCCAGCAGTTACGCCAACCTCCCTTCTCTAGCGGGAGGGGGGTTCTTC. Translation: CASSYANLPSLAGGGFF.

CDR3 protein: CASLNYNEQFF. In DNA, the CDR3 is TGTGCCAGCCTAAATTACAATGAGCAGTTCTTC. The chain has TRBV12-3 or TRBV12-4 and TRBJ2-1; no clear D. This CDR3 is built from 11 residues. Trimming took 8 bases from V and 4 from J, leaving 6 bases between them.

The CDR3 nucleotides read TGTGCCAGCAGCTTAGGGTTCCAGGGTTCTGGAAACACCATATATTTT. As protein: CASSLGFQGSGNTIYF. V usage is TRBV7-6 and J usage is TRBJ1-3; possibly TRBD1 for D (5 bases). Trimming left V 1 base short and J 1 base short, with 11 bases between. The CDR3 runs to 16 residues. The germline V gene encodes CDR1 SGHVS and CDR2 FNYEAQ. The full variable domain, in which reference TRBV7-6 and TRBJ1-3 provide the parts outside the CDR3, is GAGVSQSPRYKVTKRGQDVALRCDPISGHVSLYWYRQALGQGPEFLTYFNYEAQQDKSGLPNDRFSAERPEGSISTLTIQRTEQRDSAMYRCASSLGFQGSGNTIYFGEGSWLTVV.

This clone appeared a few times. This chain uses TRBV7-9 with TRBJ2-7, with D tentatively TRBD2 (6 bases). V lost 1 base and J lost 6, with 13 bases in between. The CDR3 totals 14 residues. Germline V lookup: CDR1 SEHNR, CDR2 FQNEAQ (reference sequence). Here the CDR3 reads CASSLEQRGGEQYF. In nucleotides, the CDR3 is TGTGCCAGCAGCTTAGAGCAAAGGGGAGGCGAGCAGTACTTC.

This clone occurred once. The V gene is TRBV18, the J gene TRBJ2-1; D is uncertain. This CDR3 has 13 residues. V was cut by 3 bases and J by 8 bases, with 11 bases left in between. CDR1 is KGHSH and CDR2 is LQKENI in the germline V gene. The CDR3 nucleotides are TGTGCCAGCTCACCGAAATTAAGCGATGAGCAGTTCTTC. Encoded protein: CASSPKLSDEQFF.

V and J are TRBV7-8 and TRBJ2-7, with a possible D match to TRBD2 (5 bases). Trimming pared 2 bases from V and 0 bases from J, leaving 8 bases between. Germline V gives CDR1 SGHVS, CDR2 FQNEAQ. This CDR3 has 14 amino acids. The CDR3 sequence is CASSLYRDSYEQYF. In nucleotides, the CDR3 is TGTGCCAGCAGCTTATACCGGGACTCCTACGAGCAGTACTTC.

J is TRBJ1-1 and V is TRBV19; TRBD1 is a possible D gene (6 bases). The V end was cut by 4 bases, the J end by 4 bases, with 10 bases between. In germline, CDR1 is LNHDA, CDR2 SQIVND (reference sequence). The length of the CDR3 is 13 residues. The CDR3 sequence is CASSKQGFTEAFF. The CDR3 nucleotides read TGTGCCAGTAGTAAACAGGGCTTCACTGAAGCTTTCTTT.

The CDR3 loop is CASSPSGVDTQYF. The CDR3 DNA reads as TGTGCCAGCTCACCGTCAGGGGTAGATACGCAGTATTTT. The rearrangement joins TRBV18 to TRBJ2-3, with D possibly TRBD1 on 6 matching bases. V gave up 3 bases and J gave up 5 bases, with 9 bases separating them. The CDR3 length is 13 residues. Germline lookup yields CDR1 KGHSH and CDR2 LQKENI.

The rearrangement joins TRBV13 to TRBJ2-2; 7 bases match TRBD1. Germline V CDR1 and CDR2: PRHDT, FYEKMQ (reference sequence). CDR3 length equals 15 residues. V shed 6 bases and J 2 bases; nucleotides not matched to a gene: 6. In DNA form, the CDR3 reads TGTGCCAGCAGTTTTAGGGGGCCTAACACCGGGGAGCTGTTTTTT. This sequence encodes CASSFRGPNTGELFF.

The gene calls are TRBV12-3 or TRBV12-4 and TRBJ2-3; weak D call: TRBD1 (5 bases). There are 12 residues in the CDR3. Deletions cut 3 bases from V and 7 bases from J, with 8 bases between. CDR3 nucleotides: TGTGCCAGCAGTTTGGGGCGGTATACGCAGTATTTT. This translates into CASSLGRYTQYF.

The V gene is TRBV4-3, the J gene TRBJ2-7; D perhaps matches TRBD1 (5 bases). The CDR3 runs to 15 residues. Germline V gene lookup returns CDR1 LGHNA and CDR2 YSLEER. The germline V and J ends were trimmed by 4 bases and 2 bases, with 15 bases remaining between them. The CDR3 protein is CASSPQQGNPYEQYF. For the CDR3, the DNA is TGCGCCAGCAGCCCCCAGCAGGGAAATCCCTACGAGCAGTACTTC.

The V and J genes are TRBV4-2 and TRBJ2-6, with a weak D call TRBD2 (5 bases). Per the germline V gene, CDR1 is LGHNA and CDR2 is YNFKEQ. V shed 0 bases and J shed 4 bases, with 10 bases lying between them. This CDR3 is 16 amino acids long. The CDR3 spells CASSQDWESGANVLTF. In nucleotides, the CDR3 is TGTGCCAGCAGCCAAGATTGGGAGTCCGGGGCCAACGTCCTGACTTTC.

This clone was counted only a few times. V usage is TRBV7-2 and J usage is TRBJ2-7, with D tentatively TRBD2 (5 bases). V lost 1 base and J 3 bases, leaving 10 bases between the germline ends. Germline V gene data show CDR1 as SGHTA and CDR2 as FQGNSA. This CDR3 contains 14 residues. In nucleotides, the CDR3 is TGTGCCAGCAGCTTAGGATCAGGACTCTACGAGCAGTACTTC. Its protein product is CASSLGSGLYEQYF.

This clone was seen more than once but under ten times. The chain carries TRBV12-5 and TRBJ2-5; 9 bases map to TRBD1. The germline gives CDR1 LGHNT, CDR2 FRNRAP. With V trimmed by 6 bases and J by 2 bases, 4 bases remained unmatched. CDR3 length: 14 amino acids. The CDR3 DNA reads as TGTGCTAGTGGCCAAGGACAGGGGCAAGAGACCCAGTACTTC. Its translation: CASGQGQGQETQYF.

The V call is TRBV24-1, the J call TRBJ1-5, with TRBD1 as a possible D gene (6 bases). V gave up 3 bases and J gave up 0 bases, with 14 bases separating them. CDR1 and CDR2 from the germline V gene are KGHDR and SFDVKD. The length of the CDR3 is 17 residues. As DNA, the CDR3 is TGTGCCACCAGTGATGCCACGATGGGGGCTAGCAATCAGCCCCAGCATTTT. As protein: CATSDATMGASNQPQHF.

The chain is built from TRBV13 and TRBJ2-5, with TRBD2 matching over 12 bases. The ends lost 5 bases at V and 3 bases at J; junction bases unmatched: 7. In germline, CDR1 is PRHDT, CDR2 FYEKMQ (reference sequence). CDR3 size: 16 residues. CDR3 bases: TGTGCCAGCAGCGCCCTGAGACTAGCGGGAGAAGAGACCCAGTACTTC. Protein product: CASSALRLAGEETQYF.

The V and J genes are TRBV19 and TRBJ2-1; 7 bases are shared with TRBD2. Germline V lookup: CDR1 LNHDA, CDR2 SQIVND (reference sequence). CDR3 size: 15 residues. V shed 4 bases, J shed 5 bases, and the junction held 8 bases outside the gene matches. In DNA form, the CDR3 reads TGTGCCAGTAGTAAAGGGACTAACTATAACAATGAGCAGTTCTTC. Protein product: CASSKGTNYNNEQFF.

This chain uses TRBV5-1 with TRBJ1-6, with 9 bases lining up with TRBD1. This CDR3 has 15 amino acids. Trimming took 4 bases from V and 8 from J; bases not matched to a gene: 7. Germline values: CDR1 SGHRS, CDR2 YFSETQ. In DNA form, the CDR3 reads TGCGCCAGCAGCCTGGGACAGGGAGAGTATTCACCCCTCCACTTT. This encodes CASSLGQGEYSPLHF.

This clone was picked up a small number of times. CDR3 bases: TGTGCCAGCAACCGCCCCTCTACTAGCGGGGGGAGGAATACCTACGAGCAGTACTTC. Its translation: CASNRPSTSGGRNTYEQYF. V usage is TRBV2 and J usage is TRBJ2-7; 12 bases are a match to TRBD2. Germline loops: CDR1 SNHLY, CDR2 FYNNEI. V shed 7 bases and J 2 bases; nucleotides not matched to a gene: 18. This CDR3 spans 19 amino acids.

In this sample, this clone turned up a few times. One end of the junction is discordant with germline, which a read error may explain. The chain uses TRBV7-9 and TRBJ2-1; 11 nucleotides line up with TRBD2. CDR1 and CDR2 (germline): SEHNR, FQNEAQ (reference sequence). The CDR3 length is 15 residues. The CDR3 region has the DNA TGTGCCAGCAGCCTAGCTAGCGGGAGGTTCAATGAGCAGTTCTTC. It translates to CASSLASGRFNEQFF.

The chain has TRBV18 and TRBJ1-2, with 10 bases that match TRBD1. Germline lookup yields CDR1 KGHSH and CDR2 LQKENI. Unmatched junction bases numbered 5, after V lost 6 bases and J lost 7 bases. The CDR3 runs to 13 residues. The CDR3 bases are TGTGCCAGCTCGCAGGGACAGGGGAGTGGCTACACCTTC. Its translation is CASSQGQGSGYTF.

The chain uses TRBV6-5 and TRBJ2-1; TRBD2 agrees at 7 bases. The CDR3 is 13 residues long. Germline-derived CDR1 and CDR2 are MNHEY and SVGAGI. V lost 8 bases, J lost 5 bases, and 6 bases stayed unmatched. CDR3 sequence (DNA): TGTGCCAGCTGGGACTACTTAAACAATGAGCAGTTCTTC. As protein: CASWDYLNNEQFF.

This chain links TRBV27 with TRBJ1-6; D is perhaps TRBD1 (5 bases). V lost 4 bases and J 5 bases, leaving 9 bases between the germline ends. Looked up from germline, CDR1 is MNHEY and CDR2 is SMNVEV (reference sequence). The CDR3 is made up of 14 amino acids. The CDR3 DNA sequence: TGTGCCAGCAGTTCCCAGGGAAATAATTCACCCCTCCACTTT. Translation: CASSSQGNNSPLHF.

V is TRBV5-1 and J is TRBJ1-1, with D hard to call. CDR1 and CDR2 from the germline V gene are SGHRS and YFSETQ. V dropped 0 bases and J dropped 4 bases, with 10 bases sitting between them. The length of the CDR3 is 14 residues. The CDR3 is CASSLEPGVTEAFF. The CDR3 coding sequence is TGCGCCAGCAGCTTGGAACCGGGAGTCACTGAAGCTTTCTTT.

This clone was picked up a small number of times. The chain recombines TRBV11-3 with TRBJ2-3, with unresolved D. The ends were cut back, 1 base at V and 5 bases at J, with 4 bases in the middle. This CDR3 contains 12 residues. The V gene's germline CDR1 is SGHNT and CDR2 YENEEA. CDR3 loop: CASSLAGDTQYF. DNA for the CDR3: TGTGCCAGCAGCTTAGCAGGAGATACGCAGTATTTT.

The rearrangement uses TRBV10-3 and TRBJ2-5; 12 positions agree with TRBD2. Per the germline V gene, CDR1 is ENHRY and CDR2 is SYGVKD. V trimming: 5 bases; J trimming: 3 bases; junction bases outside the gene matches: 4. The CDR3 loop spans 15 amino acids. CDR3 DNA: TGTGCCATCAGTTTTCTAGCGGGAGGGAAAGAGACCCAGTACTTC. It specifies CAISFLAGGKETQYF.

J is TRBJ2-2 and V is TRBV5-1; D call uncertain. The CDR3 has 12 residues. Germline lookup yields CDR1 SGHRS and CDR2 YFSETQ. Trimming cost V 0 bases and J 7 bases, with 4 bases left between them. The CDR3 region has the DNA TGCGCCAGCAGCTTGGTGCGCGGGGAGCTGTTTTTT. Protein product: CASSLVRGELFF.

The genes are TRBV7-9 and TRBJ2-1; 7 nucleotides match TRBD2. Germline V gene data show CDR1 as SEHNR and CDR2 as FQNEAQ (reference sequence). The CDR3 has 15 residues. Trimming cost V 5 bases and J 5 bases; bases outside gene matches: 9. DNA for the CDR3: TGTGCCAGCAGCCCATTAGCGGGTATGAACAATGAGCAGTTCTTC. It is translated as CASSPLAGMNNEQFF.